This T cell receptor beta chain was captured by sequencing in a study of Ad26.COV2.S vaccination and SARS-CoV-2 variants. Profiling relied on immunoSEQ multiplex PCR, and the TCRdb table lists in-frame clones only, not all of them. In the table there are around 300,000 clones, roughly 90% of which are singletons. Comments on this clone: Other DNA variants within this sample encode the same CDR3.

Treatment reported: about 20 received Ad26.COV2.S at low or high dose, single or two shots; several received placebo; per-sample allocation not given. Day 63 following the first vaccine or placebo injection was when the samples were taken. Germline V CDR1 and CDR2: MDHEN, SYDVKM. This CDR3 contains 13 residues. Trimming took 4 bases from V and 2 from J, leaving 8 bases between them. The origin of this receptor is a person aged 18 to 65 who received the Ad26.COV2.S COVID-19 vaccine or a placebo. The V and J genes are TRBV28 and TRBJ2-5; the D is unclear. The sample was peripheral blood, taken in a trial of Ad26.COV2.S vaccine versus placebo. The CDR3 sequence: CASSSPAQETQYF. The CDR3 DNA is TGTGCCAGCAGTTCTCCCGCGCAAGAGACCCAGTACTTC.